This is a list of T cell receptor beta chains from one sample in a study of shared clonotypes between healthy human individuals. Assay: immunoSEQ multiplex PCR; the TCRdb copy retains only in-frame clones and omits some. The table lists approximately 2.4 million clones, more than 90% of them singletons. Sequences were obtained from naive CD4+ T cells sorted from blood. These receptor sequences come from a young man in good health. CDR3s leave out the opening cysteine and the closing phenylalanine or tryptophan. The order of the fields is clone size, V gene, CDR3 protein. Not every row has a clone size; where given, it reads once, few, many or a size class.

>NA|TRBV5-1
ASSLGGARNSPLH
>NA|TRBV28
ALREGDYEQY
>NA|TRBV28
ASSLSRQGSIYNEQF
>NA|TRBV5-1
ASSLTSTYTGELF
>NA|TRBV6-5
ASNQRQASNYGYT
>NA|TRBV5-1
ASSLGLAGNYAQY
>NA|TRBV9
ASSPRQAPNTEAF
>NA|TRBV27
ASKNRNSPLH
>NA|TRBV19
ASSMGQGLADTQY
>NA|TRBV5-4
ASSLEAHYEQY
>NA|TRBV6-5
ASSYQNIQY
>once|TRBV28
ASSLIGQGGGYGYT
>NA|TRBV7-2
ASSLEPAAETQY
>NA|TRBV5-6
ASSQGLMASYEQY
>NA|TRBV9
ASSPLGPRETQY
>once|TRBV27
ASSRRTGGSWYEQF
>NA|TRBV19
ASSMVYQGRETQY
>NA|TRBV5-4
ASSLGLAGVADTQY
>NA|TRBV28
ASSPLKTGTTEAF
>NA|TRBV7-9
ASSSGQGAGQPQH
>NA|TRBV18
ASSVQGHTEAF
>NA|TRBV6-6
ASSSWDRNRNTIY